The present T cell receptor (beta chain) was sequenced within a study of blood T cells in healthy people across ages. The junction had 6 bases not matched to a gene; V was cut back by 3 bases and J by 9 bases. Germline CDR1 reads SGHTA; CDR2 reads FQGNSA. The CDR3 is 15 amino acids. This clonotype was detected a few times. Sample-barcoded 5' priming and a J-beta primer mix drove a second PCR of about 6 to 12 cycles. TCRdb re-derived calls from the 5' RACE reads in MiXCR, one entry per CDR3 protein. The sample lists under 1,000,000 distinct CDR3 sequences; roughly 40% were seen once. Material for sequencing was blood. The clonotype originates from a man between 18 and 35 years old in good health. This chain connects TRBV7-2 to TRBJ2-1; 12 nucleotides line up with TRBD2. CDR3 amino acids: CASSFTSGGKGEQFF. CDR3 bases: TGTGCCAGCAGCTTTACTAGCGGGGGGAAGGGTGAGCAGTTCTTC.